This section outlines one T cell receptor (beta chain) sequence together with its context. Constant-region reverse primers amplified full-length variable regions, followed by semi-nested Nested Universal Primer A PCR. TCRdb passed the 5' RACE reads through MiXCR, listing each CDR3 protein once. The profile covers about 12,000 distinct CDR3 sequences, with approximately 50% appearing a single time and approximately 12% taken by the ten largest. Treg sorting used a CD4+CD25+CD127-/low gate. This clonotype was obtained from a female donor with breast cancer. The sample comprised tumor-infiltrating Tregs sorted from the breast tumor.

The CDR3 DNA sequence: TGTGCCAGCAGCCGCCTTGAACTTGGGGGCTACACCTTC. It codes for CASSRLELGGYTF. The chain carries TRBV7-9 and TRBJ1-2; D not certain. Germline CDR1 SEHNR, CDR2 FQNEAQ (reference sequence). The V end lost 5 bases, the J end lost 8 bases, and 15 bases lay between the germline ends. The CDR3 contains 13 residues.